The following is a T cell receptor (beta chain) sequence with its context. Trimming cost V 4 bases and J 4 bases, with 10 bases left between them. The CDR3 is made up of 12 amino acids. Germline V lookup: CDR1 SQVTM, CDR2 ANQGSEA. Via MiXCR, TCRdb re-called the 5' RACE reads, giving one row per CDR3 protein. Among roughly 500,000 distinct CDR3 sequences listed, 15% to 20% were seen once. The sample originates from a study of T cells after yellow fever vaccination. The genes are TRBV29-1 and TRBJ1-2; D unresolved. The input for sequencing was PBMCs, taken 15 days after the yellow fever booster vaccination. The TCR originated in a man between 25 and 39 years old who received the YFV17D yellow fever vaccine. The CDR3 DNA follows: TGCAGCGTTGGTTTGCCAGTCTATGGCTACACCTTC. This gives the protein CSVGLPVYGYTF.